This T cell receptor (beta chain) was obtained from a study of T-cell memory formation after mild COVID-19 (dated by TCRdb to the early 2020s). With respect to the entire study: TCR sequence clusters from the two donors were found to be largely donor specific. In two donors, T-cell clones that expanded and contracted after mild COVID-19 were followed by sequencing TCRalpha and TCRbeta repertoires longitudinally. Two young, previously healthy adult volunteers, one female and one male, were included in the cohort. General findings and caveats noted by the study authors: Only two mild cases were covered in the study, and larger cohorts including severe cases with pre-infection samples were considered necessary. Some responding clones were detected in pre-infection memory, suggesting pre-existing cross-reactive memory T cells joined the SARS-CoV-2 response. Contracting CD4+ clones were found mainly in CM and EM memory subsets, while CD8+ clones were enriched in EMRA. SARS-CoV-2 specificity of the second-wave clones peaking on day 37 was not confirmed. From day 15 to 85, contracting clones showed balanced CD4/CD8 phenotypes, whereas a second wave of clones that expanded from day 15 to 37 leaned towards CD4+.

Trimming takes 5 bases from V and 6 bases from J, and the germline ends sit 21 bases apart. There are 16 amino acids in the CDR3, from cysteine to phenylalanine inclusive. Only the CDR3 DNA is retained, 48 bases long and in frame from the first base. PBMCs were isolated by Ficoll-Paque density gradient centrifugation. Concerning this clonotype itself: Its target antigen remains unknown. Nothing much larger sits one base from this clone, and base qualities are not available.

TCRdb records Illumina NovaSeq 6000 as the sequencer. TCRalpha and TCRbeta cDNA libraries were constructed by 5'RACE with constant-segment primers, with sample barcodes and unique molecular identifiers being introduced. Trizol reagent was used to extract RNA from every sample. Amplification of the libraries took two PCR steps, and the second step added a second sample barcode plus Illumina TruSeq adapters. The libraries were sequenced on an Illumina NovaSeq using 2 x 150 bp paired-end reads. As for the authors' bioinformatics: Demultiplexing of reads and collapsing into UMI-guided consensus sequences were performed with migec v1.2.7. Using mixcr v2.1.11, UMI consensuses were aligned to TRA and TRB V and J templates and then assembled into clonotypes. Expanded or contracted clonotypes were those called significant by both edgeR and NoisET, with noise models trained on biological replicates. edgeR calls used a false discovery rate-adjusted p below 0.01 and a log2 fold-change threshold of 1. As an exploratory analysis of dynamics, max-normalized trajectories of the 1000 most abundant clonotypes were examined with PCA combined with hierarchical clustering. Separately sequenced CD4+ and CD8+ repertoires were used to assign the CD4 or CD8 phenotype of responding clones. The raw public reads went through TCRdb reprocessing: fastp at Q25, MiXCR clone calling, in-frame beta chains kept. Every CDR3 protein is listed once, alongside the most common genes and DNA of its rows. The V and J calls and clone size come from TCRdb's table, not from the authors' own analysis. The sample includes about 150,000 distinct CDR3 sequences, with 14% observed a single time. The top ten clonotypes cover over 12% of the sample.

This TCR was recovered from an adult woman who had mild COVID-19 (a few samples of this study predate the infection). The sample titles of this study are shuffled in the database, so cell type and time point are left out; the donor was told from shared clones. The specimen was PBMCs or a T cell subset sorted from them (not recorded which). The chain employs TRBV12-3 or TRBV12-4 and TRBJ2-3; TRBD1 could be the D gene, as 8 bases match. In nucleotide form, the sequence is TGTGCCAGCAGTCCCCGTCAGGGGGCCGGGGGGGATACGCAGTATTTT. Its amino acids are CASSPRQGAGGDTQYF.